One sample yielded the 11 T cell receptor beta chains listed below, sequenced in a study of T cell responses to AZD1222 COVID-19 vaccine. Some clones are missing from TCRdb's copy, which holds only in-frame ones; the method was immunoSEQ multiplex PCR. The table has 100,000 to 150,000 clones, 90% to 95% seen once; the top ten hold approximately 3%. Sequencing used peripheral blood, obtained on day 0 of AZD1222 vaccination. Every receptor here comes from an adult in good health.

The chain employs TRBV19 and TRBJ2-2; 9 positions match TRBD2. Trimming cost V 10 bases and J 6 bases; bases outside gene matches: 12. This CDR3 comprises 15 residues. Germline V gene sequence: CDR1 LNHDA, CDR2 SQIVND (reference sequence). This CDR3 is CATRAGSGSSGELFF. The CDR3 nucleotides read TGTGCCACTAGGGCGGGTAGCGGGAGCTCCGGGGAGCTGTTTTTT.

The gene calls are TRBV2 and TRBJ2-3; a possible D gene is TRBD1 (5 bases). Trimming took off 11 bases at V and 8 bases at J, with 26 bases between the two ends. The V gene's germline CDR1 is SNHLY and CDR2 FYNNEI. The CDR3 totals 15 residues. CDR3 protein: CAALGFGEDRGTQYF. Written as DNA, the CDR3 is TGTGCCGCCCTAGGGTTTGGTGAAGATAGGGGTACGCAGTATTTT.

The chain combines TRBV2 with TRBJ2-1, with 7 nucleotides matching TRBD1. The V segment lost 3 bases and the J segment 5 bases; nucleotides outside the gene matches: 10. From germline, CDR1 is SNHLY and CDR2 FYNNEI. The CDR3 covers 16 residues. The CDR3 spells CASSDIGLDRNNEQFF. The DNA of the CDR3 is TGTGCCAGCAGTGATATTGGATTGGACAGGAACAATGAGCAGTTCTTC.

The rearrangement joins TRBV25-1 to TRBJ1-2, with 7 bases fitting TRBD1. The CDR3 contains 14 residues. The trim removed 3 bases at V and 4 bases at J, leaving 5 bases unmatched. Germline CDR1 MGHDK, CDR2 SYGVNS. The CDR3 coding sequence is TGTGCCAGCAGTGATTTCGGACAGGTCTATGGCTACACCTTC. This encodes CASSDFGQVYGYTF.

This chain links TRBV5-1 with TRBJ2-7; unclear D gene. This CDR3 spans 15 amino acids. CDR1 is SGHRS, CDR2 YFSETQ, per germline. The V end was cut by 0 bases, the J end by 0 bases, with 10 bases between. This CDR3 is CASSLGPRSSYEQYF. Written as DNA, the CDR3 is TGCGCCAGCAGCTTGGGCCCGCGGAGCTCCTACGAGCAGTACTTC. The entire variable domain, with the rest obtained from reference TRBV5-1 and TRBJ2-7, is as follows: KAGVTQTPRYLIKTRGQQVTLSCSPISGHRSVSWYQQTPGQGLQFLFEYFSETQRNKGNFPGRFSGRQFSNSRSEMNVSTLELGDSALYLCASSLGPRSSYEQYFGPGTRLTVT.

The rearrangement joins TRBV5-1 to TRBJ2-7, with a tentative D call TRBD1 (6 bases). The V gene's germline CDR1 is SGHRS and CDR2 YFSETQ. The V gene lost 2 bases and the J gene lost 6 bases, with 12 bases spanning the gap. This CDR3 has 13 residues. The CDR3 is CASSFSSGVEQYF. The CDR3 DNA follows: TGCGCCAGCAGCTTTTCGTCAGGGGTCGAGCAGTACTTC. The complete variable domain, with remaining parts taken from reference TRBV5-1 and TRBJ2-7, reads KAGVTQTPRYLIKTRGQQVTLSCSPISGHRSVSWYQQTPGQGLQFLFEYFSETQRNKGNFPGRFSGRQFSNSRSEMNVSTLELGDSALYLCASSFSSGVEQYFGPGTRLTVT.

CDR3 in amino acids: CASSQGRYSNQPQHF. For the CDR3, the DNA is TGCGCCAGCAGCCAAGGCAGGTATAGCAATCAGCCCCAGCATTTT. The rearrangement joins TRBV4-1 to TRBJ1-5, with no clear D. Germline CDR1 reads MGHRA; CDR2 reads YSYEKL. Trimming took off 1 base at V and 0 bases at J, with 7 bases between the two ends. The CDR3 runs to 15 residues.

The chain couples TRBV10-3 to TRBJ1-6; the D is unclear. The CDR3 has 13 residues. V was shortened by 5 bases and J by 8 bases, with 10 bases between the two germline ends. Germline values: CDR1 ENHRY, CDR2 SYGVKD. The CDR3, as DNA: TGTGCCATCAGTATCCAGAGGGATTCACCCCTCCACTTT. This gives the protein CAISIQRDSPLHF.

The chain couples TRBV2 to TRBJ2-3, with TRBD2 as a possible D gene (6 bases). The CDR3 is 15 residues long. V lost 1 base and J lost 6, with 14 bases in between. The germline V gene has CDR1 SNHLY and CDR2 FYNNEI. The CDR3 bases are TGTGCCAGCAGTGAAGGGCGGCGGGGCGGGGATACGCAGTATTTT. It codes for CASSEGRRGGDTQYF.

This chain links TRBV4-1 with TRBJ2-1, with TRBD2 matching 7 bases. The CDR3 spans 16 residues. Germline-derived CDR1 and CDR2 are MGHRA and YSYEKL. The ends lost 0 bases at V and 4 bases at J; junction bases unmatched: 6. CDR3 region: CASSQDWLAVYNEQFF. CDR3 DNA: TGCGCCAGCAGCCAAGATTGGCTAGCGGTATACAATGAGCAGTTCTTC.

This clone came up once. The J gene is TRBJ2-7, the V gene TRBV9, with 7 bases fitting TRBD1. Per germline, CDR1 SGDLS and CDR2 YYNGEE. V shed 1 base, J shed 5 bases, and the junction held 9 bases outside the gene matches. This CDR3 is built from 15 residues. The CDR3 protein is CASSVQRTGNDEQYF. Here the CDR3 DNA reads TGTGCCAGCAGCGTACAGAGGACAGGAAATGACGAGCAGTACTTC.